A single sample is the source of the 28 T cell receptor beta chains below, sequenced in a study of OX40 agonist ivuxolimab in advanced cancers. Measured with immunoSEQ multiplex PCR; TCRdb has only the in-frame clones, and not every one. The table has fewer than 90,000 clones, just over 85% seen once. Material: CD4+ or CD8+ T cells sorted from blood, obtained in a trial of the OX40 agonist ivuxolimab. These receptors all come from an adult with an advanced solid tumor such as melanoma, head and neck, liver or kidney cancer.

This clone was recorded once. V is TRBV11-2 and J is TRBJ1-2, with 8 bases that match TRBD1. This CDR3 contains 15 residues. The germline gives CDR1 SGHAT, CDR2 FQNNGV. V gave up 0 bases and J gave up 7 bases; unmatched junction bases: 7. Here the CDR3 DNA reads TGTGCCAGCAGCTTAGACTGGACAGGGACGTTTGGCTACACCTTC. It specifies CASSLDWTGTFGYTF.

This chain links TRBV27 with TRBJ2-2; D assignment may be TRBD1 or TRBD2 (5 bases each). The CDR3 length is 16 residues. Germline loops: CDR1 MNHEY, CDR2 SMNVEV (reference sequence). The V end lost 3 bases, the J end lost 0 bases, and 11 bases lay between the germline ends. The CDR3 DNA is TGTGCCAGCAGTTTCTTCCGGGGCACGAACACCGGGGAGCTGTTTTTT. Protein: CASSFFRGTNTGELFF.

The chain combines TRBV30 with TRBJ2-7; D gene unclear. Germline V gives CDR1 GTSNPN, CDR2 SVGIG (reference sequence). V was trimmed by 2 bases and J by 4 bases, leaving 6 bases between them. The CDR3 covers 11 residues. In DNA, the CDR3 is TGTGCCTGGAGTAATAATTACGAGCAGTACTTC. Translation: CAWSNNYEQYF. The full variable domain, rest sourced from reference TRBV30 and TRBJ2-7, is SQTIHQWPATLVQPVGSPLSLECTVEGTSNPNLYWYRQAAGRGLQLLFYSVGIGQISSEVPQNLSASRPQDRQFILSSKKLLLSDSGFYLCAWSNNYEQYFGPGTRLTVT.

V gene TRBV7-9 combines with J gene TRBJ1-4; D unclear. CDR1 is SEHNR, CDR2 FQNEAQ, per germline (reference sequence). This CDR3 spans 12 amino acids. Trimming took 6 bases from V and 0 from J, leaving 2 bases between them. The CDR3 region is CASRSTNEKLFF. The CDR3 coding sequence is TGTGCCAGCAGATCAACTAATGAAAAACTGTTTTTT.

The gene calls are TRBV4-2 and TRBJ2-1; 11 nucleotides agree with TRBD2. V was clipped by 2 bases and J by 6 bases; unmatched bases: 6. Germline CDR1 LGHNA, CDR2 YNFKEQ. The CDR3 sequence is 16 residues long. CDR3 in amino acids: CASSQNTGTSGNEQFF. CDR3 nucleotides: TGTGCCAGCAGCCAAAATACCGGGACTAGCGGCAATGAGCAGTTCTTC.

This clone has only one observation. The CDR3 nucleotides read TGTGCCAGCAGCCCGGACAGAAATCAGCCCCAGCATTTT. It encodes CASSPDRNQPQHF. V and J are TRBV6-4 and TRBJ1-5; D perhaps matches TRBD1 (6 bases). The V gene's germline CDR1 is MRHNA and CDR2 SNTAGT. The CDR3 contains 13 residues. V dropped 6 bases and J dropped 4 bases, with 10 bases sitting between them.

The chain carries TRBV19 and TRBJ2-1; tentative D call: TRBD1 (6 bases). Trimming removed 6 bases from V and 7 bases from J, with 16 bases in between. Germline-derived CDR1 and CDR2 are LNHDA and SQIVND (reference sequence). The CDR3 runs to 14 residues. DNA for the CDR3: TGTGCCAGTAGGATCACAGGGCTCCTAAATGAGCAGTTCTTC. Its translation is CASRITGLLNEQFF.

This chain connects TRBV23-1 to TRBJ1-2; D is unclear. TRBV23-1 belongs to the ORF category, with a function that is uncertain. V was shortened by 0 bases and J by 2 bases, with 16 bases between the two germline ends. CDR3 length: 17 amino acids. CDR3 loop: CASSQSELPDINYGYTF. DNA of the CDR3: TGCGCCAGCAGTCAATCGGAACTACCCGATATCAACTATGGCTACACCTTC.

The rearrangement joins TRBV28 to TRBJ2-5; TRBD2 matches at 13 bases. CDR1 is MDHEN, CDR2 SYDVKM, per germline. CDR3 length: 18 residues. Germline trimming cut 2 bases from V and 2 bases from J; bases unmatched to any gene: 8. The DNA of the CDR3 is TGTGCCAGCAGTTTACCCGGGACTAGCGGGGCGAATCAAGAGACCCAGTACTTC. This sequence encodes CASSLPGTSGANQETQYF.

The V call is TRBV19, the J call TRBJ2-3; 7 nucleotides agree with TRBD2. The V and J ends lost 4 bases and 0 bases, in that order; junction bases with no gene match: 4. Per the germline V gene, CDR1 is LNHDA and CDR2 is SQIVND (reference sequence). This CDR3 spans 15 amino acids. The CDR3: CASSSLAASTDTQYF. CDR3 DNA: TGTGCCAGTAGTAGCCTAGCGGCTAGCACAGATACGCAGTATTTT.

This sequence joins TRBV28 and TRBJ1-1; the D gene is possibly TRBD1 (5 bases). CDR1 and CDR2 (germline): MDHEN, SYDVKM. The length of the CDR3 is 13 residues. The V end was cut by 3 bases, the J end by 4 bases, with 9 bases between. Here the CDR3 reads CASSLGRVTEAFF. The CDR3 nucleotides read TGTGCCAGCAGTTTGGGCAGGGTCACTGAAGCTTTCTTT.

The chain carries TRBV6-1 and TRBJ2-7, with 7 bases identical to TRBD2. Germline values: CDR1 MNHNS, CDR2 SASEGT. The CDR3 is 14 amino acids. The J segment lost 3 bases and the V segment lost 4 bases, leaving 6 bases of the junction unmatched. This CDR3 is CASSVGTTFYEQYF. The CDR3 region has the DNA TGTGCCAGCAGTGTGGGGACTACCTTCTACGAGCAGTACTTC.

Written as DNA, the CDR3 is TGTGCCAGCAGCTTGGTGGGAGGGGACAGCCACTACGAGCAGTACTTC. This translates into CASSLVGGDSHYEQYF. The rearrangement joins TRBV5-6 to TRBJ2-7; D might be TRBD1 or TRBD2, each matching 7 bases. The CDR3 is 16 amino acids. The V and J ends lost 0 bases and 3 bases respectively, with 16 bases between them. The germline gives CDR1 SGHDT, CDR2 YYEEEE.

The rearrangement joins TRBV28 to TRBJ1-2, with D perhaps matching TRBD1 (6 bases). Germline V gene sequence: CDR1 MDHEN, CDR2 SYDVKM. Between the trimmed V and J ends, which lost 6 bases and 4 bases, there was a span of 18 bases. This CDR3 is built from 15 residues. The DNA for the CDR3 is TGTGCCAGCAGGGACACAGGGCCTCTACCCTATGGCTACACCTTC. Amino acid sequence: CASRDTGPLPYGYTF.

This clone was seen a handful of times. The V gene is TRBV19, the J gene TRBJ2-2, with TRBD2 identical over 14 bases. The CDR3 runs 17 residues. Looked up from germline, CDR1 is LNHDA and CDR2 is SQIVND (reference sequence). The J segment lost 4 bases and the V segment lost 8 bases, leaving 9 bases of the junction unmatched. DNA of the CDR3: TGTGCCAGTGACATCCGCGGACTAGCGGGAGGCACCGGGGAGCTGTTTTTT. It encodes CASDIRGLAGGTGELFF.

The chain employs TRBV13 and TRBJ2-1, with a weak D call TRBD1 (6 bases). The V end was cut by 3 bases, the J end by 9 bases, with 9 bases between. The germline V gene has CDR1 PRHDT and CDR2 FYEKMQ (reference sequence). CDR3 length: 12 amino acids. The chain's CDR3 is CASSFSGAEQFF. CDR3 coding DNA: TGTGCCAGCAGCTTCTCAGGGGCTGAGCAGTTCTTC. Full variable domain (outside the CDR3, taken from reference TRBV13 and TRBJ2-1): AAGVIQSPRHLIKEKRETATLKCYPIPRHDTVYWYQQGPGQDPQFLISFYEKMQSDKGSIPDRFSAQQFSDYHSELNMSSLELGDSALYFCASSFSGAEQFFGPGTRLTVL.

This clone has only one observation. The rearrangement uses TRBV20-1 and TRBJ1-1; the match to TRBD1 covers 8 bases. Germline CDR1 DFQATT, CDR2 SNEGSKA (reference sequence). The V and J ends lost 6 bases and 8 bases, in that order; junction bases with no gene match: 2. The CDR3 has 10 amino acids. This CDR3 is CSARQGEAFF. In nucleotides, the CDR3 is TGCAGTGCGAGACAGGGGGAAGCTTTCTTT.

The CDR3 DNA reads TGTGCCAGCAGCTTAGGGGGGCCGAACACCGGGGAGCTGTTTTTT. Protein sequence: CASSLGGPNTGELFF. This rearrangement joins TRBV7-9 to TRBJ2-2; perhaps TRBD1 as D (6 bases). The CDR3 covers 15 residues. Trimming left V 1 base short and J 0 bases short, with 6 bases between. CDR1 SEHNR and CDR2 FQNEAQ come from the germline V gene (reference sequence).

The chain carries TRBV7-9 and TRBJ2-1; 7 nucleotides match TRBD2. The germline V gene has CDR1 SEHNR and CDR2 FQNEAQ (reference sequence). This CDR3 spans 14 amino acids. V shed 4 bases, J shed 2 bases, and the junction held 2 bases outside the gene matches. The CDR3 DNA reads TGTGCCAGCAGCTGGGAGGGAGCCTACAATGAGCAGTTCTTC. Protein product: CASSWEGAYNEQFF.

Here the CDR3 reads CASSQDLSGGSETQYF. The CDR3 DNA follows: TGCGCCAGCAGCCAAGATCTGAGTGGAGGGTCAGAGACCCAGTACTTC. The chain couples TRBV4-1 to TRBJ2-5; perhaps TRBD2 as D (6 bases). Germline CDR1 and CDR2: MGHRA and YSYEKL. The V gene lost 0 bases and the J gene lost 4 bases, with 15 bases spanning the gap. The CDR3 covers 16 residues.

The chain employs TRBV7-2 and TRBJ2-7; 8 positions agree with TRBD2. The CDR3 has 14 amino acids. CDR1 and CDR2 from the germline V gene are SGHTA and FQGNSA. Germline trimming cut 4 bases from V and 7 bases from J; bases unmatched to any gene: 9. CDR3 region: CASSSGTRAGEQYF. CDR3 nucleotide sequence: TGTGCCAGCAGCTCCGGGACTAGAGCGGGGGAGCAGTACTTC.

This clone is a singleton in its sample. This chain links TRBV18 with TRBJ2-1, with TRBD2 matching over 11 bases. The CDR3 length is 17 residues. CDR1 and CDR2 (germline): KGHSH, LQKENI. The trim removed 3 bases at V and 6 bases at J, leaving 10 bases unmatched. This CDR3 reads CASSPALAGGVGNEQFF. Here the CDR3 DNA reads TGTGCCAGCTCACCGGCCCTAGCGGGAGGAGTAGGCAATGAGCAGTTCTTC.

CDR3 residues: CASSEWGVAGSPDTQYF. CDR3 DNA sequence: TGTGCCAGCAGTGAATGGGGGGTAGCGGGAAGCCCAGATACGCAGTATTTT. This chain uses TRBV25-1 with TRBJ2-3; 8 nucleotides line up with TRBD2. V gave up 1 base and J gave up 4 bases; unmatched junction bases: 10. The CDR3 extends over 17 amino acids. Per the germline V gene, CDR1 is MGHDK and CDR2 is SYGVNS.

This chain links TRBV27 with TRBJ2-1, with 8 positions matching TRBD2. The germline CDR1 and CDR2 sequences are MNHEY and SMNVEV (reference sequence). V lost 4 bases and J lost 5; bases outside the gene matches: 7. The length of the CDR3 is 15 residues. The CDR3 here is CASSYIRTSNNEQFF. In nucleotides, the CDR3 is TGTGCCAGCAGTTATATTCGGACTAGCAACAATGAGCAGTTCTTC.

This sequence joins TRBV7-3 and TRBJ1-5; no definite D call. V dropped 2 bases and J dropped 2 bases, with 4 bases sitting between them. The CDR3 has 13 residues. Germline values: CDR1 SGHTA, CDR2 FQGTGA. The CDR3 DNA follows: TGTGCCAGCAGCTTATCCGGCAATCAGCCCCAGCATTTT. This sequence encodes CASSLSGNQPQHF.

This chain links TRBV5-1 with TRBJ2-7, with 8 bases fitting TRBD1. The CDR3 consists of 14 residues. V was pared by 4 bases and J by 0 bases, with 3 bases of the junction left unmatched. CDR1 is SGHRS, CDR2 YFSETQ, per germline. CDR3 residues: CASSPGQGSYEQYF. CDR3 nucleotide sequence: TGCGCCAGCAGCCCCGGACAGGGCTCCTACGAGCAGTACTTC.

A few counts support this clone. The gene calls are TRBV6-6 and TRBJ2-2; D is uncertain. This CDR3 is built from 12 residues. Trimming left V 5 bases short and J 5 bases short, with 6 bases between. Germline V gene sequence: CDR1 MNHNY, CDR2 SVGAGI (reference sequence). CDR3 sequence (DNA): TGTGCCAGCAGTCGGACGACCGGGGAGCTGTTTTTT. It yields the protein CASSRTTGELFF.

The chain carries TRBV5-6 and TRBJ2-1; D tentatively fits TRBD1 or TRBD2 (5 bases each). Per germline, CDR1 SGHDT and CDR2 YYEEEE. The CDR3 has 13 residues. Trimming shortened V by 0 bases and J by 9 bases, and 10 bases separated the two germline ends. The CDR3 nucleotides are TGTGCCAGCAGCTTGGGAGGGGTAGCTGAGCAGTTCTTC. It codes for CASSLGGVAEQFF.